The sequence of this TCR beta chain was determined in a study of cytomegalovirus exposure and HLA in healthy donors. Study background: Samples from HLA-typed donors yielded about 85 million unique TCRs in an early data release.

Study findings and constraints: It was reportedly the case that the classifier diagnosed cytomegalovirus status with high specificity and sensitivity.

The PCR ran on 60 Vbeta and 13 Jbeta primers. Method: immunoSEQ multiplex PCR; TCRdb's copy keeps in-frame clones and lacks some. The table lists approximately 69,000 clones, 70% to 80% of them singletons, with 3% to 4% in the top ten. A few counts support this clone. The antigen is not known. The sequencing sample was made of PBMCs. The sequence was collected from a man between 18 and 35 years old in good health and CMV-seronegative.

In DNA, the CDR3 is TGTGCCTGGAGTGTCCGGGACGAGCAGTACTTC. Its translation: CAWSVRDEQYF. V gene TRBV30 combines with J gene TRBJ2-7; D is undetermined. Deletions cut 0 bases from V and 5 bases from J, with 5 bases between. In germline, CDR1 is GTSNPN, CDR2 SVGIG (reference sequence). CDR3 length: 11 residues.